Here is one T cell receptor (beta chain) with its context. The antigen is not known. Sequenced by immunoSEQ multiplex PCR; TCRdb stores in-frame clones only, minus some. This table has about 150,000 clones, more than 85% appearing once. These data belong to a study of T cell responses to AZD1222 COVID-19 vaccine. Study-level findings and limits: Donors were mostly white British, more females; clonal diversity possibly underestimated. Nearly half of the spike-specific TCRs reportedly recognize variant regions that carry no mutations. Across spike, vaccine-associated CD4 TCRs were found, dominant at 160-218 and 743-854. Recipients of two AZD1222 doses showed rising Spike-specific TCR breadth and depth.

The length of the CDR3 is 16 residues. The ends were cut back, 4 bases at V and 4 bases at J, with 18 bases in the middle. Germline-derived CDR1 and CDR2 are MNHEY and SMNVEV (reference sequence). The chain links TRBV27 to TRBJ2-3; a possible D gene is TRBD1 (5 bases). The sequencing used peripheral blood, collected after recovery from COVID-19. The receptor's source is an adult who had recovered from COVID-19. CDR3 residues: CASSSSDSLGSDTQYF. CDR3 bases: TGTGCCAGCAGTTCTTCAGACAGCCTTGGGTCAGATACGCAGTATTTT.